This T cell receptor (beta chain) was recorded in a study of blood T cell repertoires in COVID-19. Study details: Researchers got acute and convalescent COVID-19 samples from the United States, Italy and Spain.

Libraries were prepared by immunoSEQ multiplex PCR; TCRdb keeps only in-frame clonotypes and omits some of them. Of about 150,000 clones in the sample, over 80% were seen once. Living in 25 or so US areas, the participants were between roughly 18 and 90 years of age. Participant reports of clinical history set cohort assignment. The CDR3 runs to 11 residues. V gave up 5 bases and J gave up 10 bases, with 9 bases separating them. Germline-derived CDR1 and CDR2 are SGHVS and FQNEAQ. This clonotype originated in a woman between 45 and 60 years old who had been exposed to COVID-19. Sequencing used PBMCs or T cells enriched from blood (not recorded which). The V and J genes are TRBV7-8 and TRBJ2-1; D gene unclear. CDR3 DNA: TGTGCCAGCAGCCAGAGGTGGGAGCAGTTCTTC. The encoded protein is CASSQRWEQFF.